Below, 15 T cell receptor beta chains from the same sample are listed, as sequenced in a study of post-analysis software for immune sequencing data. No antigen has been assigned to these receptors. Incorporated into the TCR beta cDNA libraries were unique molecular identifiers, which served to reduce PCR and sequencing biases. TCRdb processed the PCR reads anew with MiXCR; each CDR3 protein has one entry. The sample has some 890,000 distinct CDR3 sequences, about 53% seen once. Study findings and constraints: Included in a set of roughly five TRBV segments more frequent in patients than controls were TRBV5-6, TRBV5-1 and TRBV20-1.

The sequenced sample was blood. All receptors come from a girl aged 5-17 years with multiple sclerosis.

The chain joins TRBV5-1 to TRBJ2-3, with D perhaps matching TRBD1 (6 bases). CDR3 size: 14 residues. V lost 6 bases and J lost 1, with 12 bases in between. In germline, CDR1 is SGHRS, CDR2 YFSETQ. CDR3 sequence (DNA): TGCGCCAGCACCCGACAGGAGGGCACAGATACGCAGTATTTT. Encoded protein: CASTRQEGTDTQYF.

This clonotype was picked up one time. J is TRBJ2-3 and V is TRBV20-1; D gene ambiguous. V was pared by 1 base and J by 5 bases, with 10 bases between. The CDR3 sequence is 13 residues long. Germline V gene data show CDR1 as DFQATT and CDR2 as SNEGSKA (reference sequence). CDR3 bases: TGCAGTGCTAGAGCGATGGCAGTAGATACGCAGTATTTT. Amino acids: CSARAMAVDTQYF.

This clonotype has just a few counts. The V and J genes are TRBV7-9 and TRBJ2-3, with D maybe TRBD2 (5 bases). Between the trimmed V and J ends, which lost 8 bases and 4 bases, there was a span of 16 bases. The CDR3 covers 14 residues. The germline gives CDR1 SEHNR, CDR2 FQNEAQ (reference sequence). The CDR3 sequence is CASLGEGFADTQYF. CDR3 coding DNA: TGTGCCAGCCTCGGGGAAGGTTTCGCAGATACGCAGTATTTT.

V and J are TRBV29-1 and TRBJ2-5; 11 positions match TRBD2. Germline loops: CDR1 SQVTM, CDR2 ANQGSEA. V shed 0 bases and J 11 bases; nucleotides not matched to a gene: 11. The CDR3 runs to 15 residues. For the CDR3, the DNA is TGCAGCGTTGAAGAGGGGACTAGCGGTTACAATGAGCAGTACTTC. This encodes CSVEEGTSGYNEQYF.

This clonotype was picked up one time. V usage is TRBV20-1 and J usage is TRBJ2-5; 14 positions agree with TRBD2. Gene TRBJ2-7 matches the end of the DNA better, so the J call may be wrong. In germline, CDR1 is DFQATT, CDR2 SNEGSKA (reference sequence). The CDR3 loop spans 13 amino acids. The CDR3 coding sequence is TGCAGCCATGGGACTAGCGGGAGCTACGAGCAGTACTTC. This gives the protein CSHGTSGSYEQYF.

The CDR3 nucleotides are TGTGCCAGCACCGTGGGAGGGGGTGGGTCCTACGAGCAGTACTTC. Its protein product is CASTVGGGGSYEQYF. This chain joins TRBV7-2 and TRBJ2-7; D perhaps matches TRBD2 (7 bases). The V end was cut by 7 bases, the J end by 1 base, with 17 bases between. CDR1 is SGHTA and CDR2 is FQGNSA in the germline V gene. The CDR3 has 15 amino acids.

This rearrangement joins TRBV2 to TRBJ2-5; 8 nucleotides line up with TRBD1. The CDR3 runs 15 residues. Trimming at V came to 1 base and at J to 13 bases, leaving 14 bases not matched to a gene. The germline V gene has CDR1 SNHLY and CDR2 FYNNEI. CDR3 in amino acids: CASSEVGDRYNERYF. DNA for the CDR3: TGTGCCAGCAGTGAAGTGGGGGACAGGTATAACGAGCGGTACTTC.

This chain uses TRBV9 with TRBJ2-2, with 8 nucleotides matching TRBD2. The CDR3 sequence is 15 residues long. After removal of 3 bases from V and 0 bases from J, the junction contained 1 base not matched to a gene. Germline CDR1 SGDLS, CDR2 YYNGEE. The CDR3 here is CASSAGGANTGELFF. The CDR3 nucleotides read TGTGCCAGCAGCGCCGGGGGGGCGAACACCGGGGAGCTGTTTTTT.

This clonotype has only a few counts. The chain employs TRBV9 and TRBJ2-7; D perhaps matches TRBD1 (6 bases). Germline V lookup: CDR1 SGDLS, CDR2 YYNGEE. Trimming removed 1 base at V and 2 bases at J, with 10 bases between. CDR3 size: 14 residues. The CDR3 sequence: CASSVTQGPYEQYF. Written as DNA, the CDR3 is TGTGCCAGCAGCGTAACACAGGGCCCCTACGAGCAGTACTTC.

The chain has TRBV5-1 and TRBJ2-7, with D possibly TRBD2 on 5 matching bases. The CDR3 consists of 14 residues. Trimming took 2 bases from V and 2 from J, leaving 11 bases between them. CDR1 SGHRS and CDR2 YFSETQ come from the germline V gene. This chain's CDR3 is CASSFRAATYEQYF. CDR3 coding DNA: TGCGCCAGCAGCTTTCGAGCGGCGACCTACGAGCAGTACTTC. Complete variable domain (other parts from reference TRBV5-1 and TRBJ2-7): KAGVTQTPRYLIKTRGQQVTLSCSPISGHRSVSWYQQTPGQGLQFLFEYFSETQRNKGNFPGRFSGRQFSNSRSEMNVSTLELGDSALYLCASSFRAATYEQYFGPGTRLTVT.

This sequence joins TRBV10-3 and TRBJ2-2, with 9 bases that match TRBD1. In germline, CDR1 is ENHRY, CDR2 SYGVKD. V shed 10 bases, J shed 5 bases, and the junction held 5 bases outside the gene matches. The CDR3 contains 13 residues. CDR3 nucleotides: TGTGCCACAGCCGGGACAGGGACCGGGGAGCTGTTTTTT. Its protein product is CATAGTGTGELFF.

This chain connects TRBV6-6 to TRBJ1-2; tentatively, D is TRBD1 (5 bases). CDR1 and CDR2 (germline): MNHNY, SVGAGI (reference sequence). The V gene lost 5 bases and the J gene lost 8 bases, with 12 bases spanning the gap. The CDR3 loop spans 12 amino acids. CDR3 sequence reads: CASSLRDQGYTF. The CDR3 DNA is TGTGCCAGCAGTCTCCGGGACCAGGGCTACACCTTC.

This clonotype was seen a handful of times. The chain is built from TRBV6-5 and TRBJ2-1; D unclear. The CDR3 consists of 16 residues. The germline V gene has CDR1 MNHEY and CDR2 SVGAGI. The ends were cut back, 0 bases at V and 4 bases at J, with 13 bases in the middle. In nucleotides, the CDR3 is TGTGCCAGCAGTTACTCGGTAGCAGGTACTTACAATGAGCAGTTCTTC. Translated: CASSYSVAGTYNEQFF.

The rearrangement links TRBV6-5 to TRBJ2-1; 9 bases fit TRBD2. This CDR3 is 17 amino acids long. Germline CDR1 MNHEY, CDR2 SVGAGI. The V gene end was trimmed by 5 bases and the J gene end by 3 bases; junction bases not matched to a gene: 11. The CDR3 DNA follows: TGTGCCAGCAGTCACAACGGACTAGCGCAACTCTACAATGAGCAGTTCTTC. Translated: CASSHNGLAQLYNEQFF.

This clonotype was counted between two and nine times. The chain links TRBV10-3 to TRBJ2-3; no definite D call. CDR3 size: 13 residues. The V gene lost 8 bases and the J gene lost 0 bases, with 9 bases spanning the gap. The V gene's germline CDR1 is ENHRY and CDR2 SYGVKD. The CDR3 is CAIGLASTDTQYF. DNA for the CDR3: TGTGCCATCGGCCTGGCGAGCACAGATACGCAGTATTTT.